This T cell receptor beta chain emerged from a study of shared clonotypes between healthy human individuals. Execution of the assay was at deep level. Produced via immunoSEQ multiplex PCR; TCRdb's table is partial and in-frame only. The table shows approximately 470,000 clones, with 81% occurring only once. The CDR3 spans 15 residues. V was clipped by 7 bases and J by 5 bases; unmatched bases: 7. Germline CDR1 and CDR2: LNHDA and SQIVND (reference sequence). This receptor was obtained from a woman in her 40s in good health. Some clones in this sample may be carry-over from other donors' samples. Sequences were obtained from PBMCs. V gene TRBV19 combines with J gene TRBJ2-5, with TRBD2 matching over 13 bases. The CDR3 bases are TGTGCCAGTAAGGGACTAGCGGGAAGGGGGGAGACCCAGTACTTC. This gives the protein CASKGLAGRGETQYF.